The next 27 T cell receptor beta chains were all read from a single sample in a study of CD8 T cells in Susac syndrome. The RNA, roughly 0.5 to 1 ug, was put through reverse transcription using random hexamers. Each CDR3 protein is one row after TCRdb ran MiXCR on the immunoSEQ multiplex PCR reads. The sample has about 210,000 distinct CDR3 sequences; nearly 97% are singletons. Sequencing was performed on CD4+ T cells from PBMCs. These receptor sequences come from a human donor with multiple sclerosis.

DNA for the CDR3: TGCAGTGCTAGAAGTCAGGCGGCAGAACTAGCCAAAAACATTCAGTACTTC. It translates to CSARSQAAELAKNIQYF. The chain uses TRBV20-1 and TRBJ2-4; no clear D gene. Germline V gives CDR1 DFQATT, CDR2 SNEGSKA (reference sequence). V was pared by 2 bases and J by 0 bases, with 17 bases between. CDR3 length: 17 residues.

The chain has TRBV28 and TRBJ2-7; no clear D gene. This CDR3 region has 11 residues. Per the germline V gene, CDR1 is MDHEN and CDR2 is SYDVKM. V lost 3 bases and J 5 bases, leaving 5 bases between the germline ends. As DNA, the CDR3 is TGTGCCAGCAGTTTCTTCCACGAGCAGTACTTC. Translating gives CASSFFHEQYF.

The V call is TRBV12-5, the J call TRBJ1-5, with D uncertain. The CDR3 runs 16 residues. CDR1 LGHNT and CDR2 FRNRAP come from the germline V gene. V lost 5 bases to trimming and J lost 0 bases, with 14 bases between them. The CDR3 loop reads CASGLRLSDSNQPQHF. CDR3 DNA sequence: TGTGCTAGTGGTCTAAGGTTGAGCGATAGCAATCAGCCCCAGCATTTT.

The rearrangement links TRBV29-1 to TRBJ2-3; the D is unclear. Germline-derived CDR1 and CDR2 are SQVTM and ANQGSEA. The CDR3 is 12 residues long. Trimming shortened V by 3 bases and J by 4 bases, and 8 bases separated the two germline ends. The CDR3 region is CSVEFGADTQYF. DNA of the CDR3: TGCAGCGTTGAGTTTGGCGCAGATACGCAGTATTTT.

The chain employs TRBV11-2 and TRBJ2-7; tentatively, D is TRBD1 or TRBD2 (5 bases each). CDR1 is SGHAT and CDR2 is FQNNGV in the germline V gene. The CDR3 has 14 amino acids. V lost 3 bases to trimming and J lost 0 bases, with 9 bases between them. The CDR3 DNA reads TGTGCCAGCAGCTTCGGGACCTACTCCTACGAGCAGTACTTC. It translates to CASSFGTYSYEQYF.

This chain links TRBV20-1 with TRBJ1-5; no reliable D call. V lost 0 bases, J lost 0 bases, and 15 bases lay in between. This CDR3 comprises 17 residues. Germline V lookup: CDR1 DFQATT, CDR2 SNEGSKA (reference sequence). The CDR3 DNA reads TGCAGTGCTAGAGATTCTTTCGAAGGGATTAGCAATCAGCCCCAGCATTTT. Translating gives CSARDSFEGISNQPQHF.

The chain has TRBV5-4 and TRBJ2-7, with D maybe TRBD1 (5 bases). Trimming pared 4 bases from V and 5 bases from J, leaving 13 bases between. CDR1 and CDR2 from the germline V gene are SGHNT and YYREEE (reference sequence). The CDR3 spans 13 residues. CDR3 coding DNA: TGTGCCAGCAGCGACACAGGAAGAGACGAGCAGTACTTC. Its translation: CASSDTGRDEQYF. Supplemented by reference TRBV5-4 and TRBJ2-7, the full variable domain reads ETGVTQSPTHLIKTRGQQVTLRCSSQSGHNTVSWYQQALGQGPQFIFQYYREEENGRGNFPPRFSGLQFPNYSSELNVNALELDDSALYLCASSDTGRDEQYFGPGTRLTVT.

This chain uses TRBV20-1 with TRBJ1-2, with D possibly matching TRBD1 (6 bases). Trimming shortened V by 0 bases and J by 1 base, and 15 bases separated the two germline ends. Germline V lookup: CDR1 DFQATT, CDR2 SNEGSKA (reference sequence). The CDR3 contains 16 residues. As DNA, the CDR3 is TGCAGTGCTAGAGATCTGGAAGGAGGGGGTAACTATGGCTACACCTTC. Amino acids: CSARDLEGGGNYGYTF.

J is TRBJ2-1 and V is TRBV7-3; D could derive from TRBD1 or TRBD2 (5 bases each). V lost 5 bases and J 3 bases, leaving 14 bases between the germline ends. CDR3 size: 15 residues. Germline V gene data show CDR1 as SGHTA and CDR2 as FQGTGA. The DNA for the CDR3 is TGTGCCAGCAGCGAACCGGGACGTAACTACAATGAGCAGTTCTTC. It is translated as CASSEPGRNYNEQFF.

The V and J genes are TRBV20-1 and TRBJ1-5; D is unclear. This CDR3 is built from 13 residues. Germline assignment: CDR1 DFQATT and CDR2 SNEGSKA (reference sequence). Deletions cut 0 bases from V and 3 bases from J, with 6 bases between. The CDR3 reads CSARDPVNQPQHF. The CDR3 coding sequence is TGCAGTGCTAGAGATCCGGTCAATCAGCCCCAGCATTTT.

The chain has TRBV7-9 and TRBJ1-5; TRBD1 is a possible D gene (6 bases). In germline, CDR1 is SEHNR, CDR2 FQNEAQ (reference sequence). The CDR3 extends over 16 amino acids. Trimming stripped 0 bases from V and 1 base from J, with 10 bases between. The DNA of the CDR3 is TGTGCCAGCAGCTTAGCCGCAGGGGTAAGCAATCAGCCCCAGCATTTT. Translation: CASSLAAGVSNQPQHF.

This clonotype was detected once. The J gene is TRBJ2-3, the V gene TRBV29-1; 7 bases are shared with TRBD1. The CDR3 length is 16 residues. In germline, CDR1 is SQVTM, CDR2 ANQGSEA. The trim removed 5 bases at V and 4 bases at J, leaving 15 bases unmatched. The CDR3 loop reads CSVIPNDRVSADTQYF. The CDR3 region has the DNA TGCAGCGTTATCCCAAATGACAGGGTGAGCGCAGATACGCAGTATTTT.

This clonotype has a single count. V gene TRBV7-2 combines with J gene TRBJ1-4; D perhaps matches TRBD1 (6 bases). V lost 3 bases, J lost 5 bases, and 10 bases lay in between. Germline CDR1 reads SGHTA; CDR2 reads FQGNSA. The CDR3 sequence is 14 residues long. The CDR3 loop is CASSFWQGNEKLFF. CDR3 sequence (DNA): TGTGCCAGCAGCTTTTGGCAGGGGAATGAAAAACTGTTTTTT.

V usage is TRBV28 and J usage is TRBJ2-7, with TRBD2 identical over 12 bases. The length of the CDR3 is 15 residues. Trimming cost V 4 bases and J 2 bases; bases outside gene matches: 3. Germline V CDR1 and CDR2: MDHEN, SYDVKM. CDR3 nucleotides: TGTGCCAGCAGTTCAGGACTAGCGGGGCCCTACGAGCAGTACTTC. This codes for CASSSGLAGPYEQYF.

The J gene is TRBJ2-4, the V gene TRBV3-1, with D perhaps matching TRBD2 (7 bases). Trimming stripped 6 bases from V and 8 bases from J, with 17 bases between. The CDR3 is 14 residues long. Germline CDR1 is LGHDT and CDR2 is YNNKEL (reference sequence). CDR3 amino acids: CASRRGGPQDIQYF. The CDR3 DNA follows: TGTGCCAGCAGGAGGGGGGGGCCCCAGGACATTCAGTACTTC. Based on the CDR3 plus reference TRBV3-1 and TRBJ2-4, the full variable domain is DTAVSQTPKYLVTQMGNDKSIKCEQNLGHDTMYWYKQDSKKFLKIMFSYNNKELIINETVPNRFSPKSPDKAHLNLHINSLELGDSAVYFCASRRGGPQDIQYFGAGTRLSVL.

The chain employs TRBV18 and TRBJ1-3; unclear D gene. This CDR3 has 16 residues. Germline V lookup: CDR1 KGHSH, CDR2 LQKENI. V lost 1 base and J 0 bases, leaving 10 bases between the germline ends. In DNA form, the CDR3 reads TGTGCCAGCTCACCACTAGGTGGGATCTCTGGAAACACCATATATTTT. Its protein is CASSPLGGISGNTIYF. Based on the CDR3 plus reference TRBV18 and TRBJ1-3, the full variable domain is NAGVMQNPRHLVRRRGQEARLRCSPMKGHSHVYWYRQLPEEGLKFMVYLQKENIIDESGMPKERFSAEFPKEGPSILRIQQVVRGDSAAYFCASSPLGGISGNTIYFGEGSWLTVV.

This clonotype has a single count. V is TRBV28 and J is TRBJ2-6, with D possibly matching TRBD2 (5 bases). V shed 11 bases and J shed 7 bases, with 18 bases lying between them. Germline V CDR1 and CDR2: MDHEN, SYDVKM. The CDR3 is 14 residues long. CDR3 DNA: TGTGCCTCCGAACGGGGTCTGGGAGCCAACGTCCTGACTTTC. Its translation: CASERGLGANVLTF.

The CDR3 DNA is TGTGCCAGCTCTGCAACCGGGACAGGGGATCAGCCCCAGCATTTT. Translating gives CASSATGTGDQPQHF. V usage is TRBV18 and J usage is TRBJ1-5; 10 bases are a match to TRBD1. CDR3 length: 15 amino acids. The germline CDR1 and CDR2 sequences are KGHSH and LQKENI. J gave up 5 bases and V 6 bases, and 7 bases lay outside the gene matches.

This chain joins TRBV29-1 and TRBJ1-2; D perhaps matches TRBD1 (5 bases). CDR1 is SQVTM and CDR2 is ANQGSEA in the germline V gene. The CDR3 runs 13 residues. The V end lost 2 bases, the J end lost 0 bases, and 7 bases lay between the germline ends. DNA for the CDR3: TGCAGCGTTGAACAGGGACCTAACTATGGCTACACCTTC. This translates into CSVEQGPNYGYTF.

The V gene is TRBV29-1, the J gene TRBJ2-2; D is unclear. V was shortened by 1 base and J by 0 bases, with 0 bases between the two germline ends. Germline CDR1 is SQVTM and CDR2 is ANQGSEA. The CDR3 consists of 12 residues. The CDR3 spells CSVEANTGELFF. In DNA form, the CDR3 reads TGCAGCGTTGAAGCGAACACCGGGGAGCTGTTTTTT.

CDR3 amino acids: CASTLGETQYF. CDR3 nucleotide sequence: TGTGCCAGCACCCTGGGGGAGACCCAGTACTTC. The chain links TRBV5-4 to TRBJ2-5; no reliable D call. Per germline, CDR1 SGHNT and CDR2 YYREEE (reference sequence). The CDR3 extends over 11 amino acids. Trimming removed 6 bases at V and 5 bases at J, with 8 bases between.

This chain uses TRBV2 with TRBJ2-3; no clear D gene. Trimming removed 4 bases from V and 0 bases from J, with 11 bases in between. CDR3 length: 15 residues. The germline V gene has CDR1 SNHLY and CDR2 FYNNEI. The CDR3 DNA is TGTGCCAGCAGTGCAGGATTACTAAGCACAGATACGCAGTATTTT. Amino acids: CASSAGLLSTDTQYF.

The rearrangement links TRBV12-3 or TRBV12-4 to TRBJ2-7; tentatively, D is TRBD2 (5 bases). The CDR3 totals 13 residues. Trimming pared 2 bases from V and 5 bases from J, leaving 10 bases between. Here the CDR3 DNA reads TGTGCCAGCAGTTTAAACCACGGGGACGAGCAGTACTTC. It translates to CASSLNHGDEQYF.

Comments on this clonotype: One end of the junction does not line up with germline, which may come from a read error. The gene calls are TRBV20-1 and TRBJ2-5; D remains unclear. Germline V gene sequence: CDR1 DFQATT, CDR2 SNEGSKA (reference sequence). This CDR3 is built from 11 residues. CDR3 nucleotides: TGCAGTGCTGGAGATGGGGAGACCCAGTACTTC. It specifies CSAGDGETQYF.

The chain combines TRBV30 with TRBJ1-2; no firm D call. The CDR3 covers 12 residues. The V gene lost 1 base and the J gene lost 6 bases, with 9 bases spanning the gap. Per germline, CDR1 GTSNPN and CDR2 SVGIG (reference sequence). The CDR3 coding sequence is TGTGCCTGGAGTGGGTTTGGGGATGGCTACACCTTC. Translating it yields CAWSGFGDGYTF.

V usage is TRBV12-3 or TRBV12-4 and J usage is TRBJ2-3; weak D call: TRBD2 (5 bases). The length of the CDR3 is 16 residues. Trimming pared 6 bases from V and 0 bases from J, leaving 16 bases between. In DNA, the CDR3 is TGTGCCAGCAGGCGGTCCTGGCGGACTAGCACAGATACGCAGTATTTT. This translates into CASRRSWRTSTDTQYF.

This sequence joins TRBV10-3 and TRBJ2-3, with 8 nucleotides matching TRBD1. The CDR3 runs 14 residues. J gave up 1 base and V 5 bases, and 2 bases lay outside the gene matches. Germline V CDR1 and CDR2: ENHRY, SYGVKD. CDR3 nucleotide sequence: TGTGCCATCAGTAAGGGACAGGGCACAGATACGCAGTATTTT. It encodes CAISKGQGTDTQYF.